The entry below describes one T cell receptor beta chain. The V end was cut by 10 bases, the J end by 0 bases, with 12 bases between. This CDR3 spans 13 amino acids. Germline CDR1 is ENHRY and CDR2 is SYGVKD. This sample stems from a study of siplizumab effects on memory and regulatory T cells. This table comes from immunoSEQ multiplex PCR, and its TCRdb copy is limited to in-frame clones, with some not included. The sample lists over 100,000 clones, roughly 94% occurring once. The sequence came from a human donor in good health. This chain links TRBV10-3 with TRBJ1-1; D uncertain. Sequencing was carried out using Tregs sorted from blood. The CDR3 protein is CATGRLMNTEAFF. The CDR3 nucleotides are TGTGCCACTGGACGGTTAATGAACACTGAAGCTTTCTTT.